This T cell receptor beta chain was captured by sequencing in a study of control samples from healthy donors and cancer patients. Sequenced by immunoSEQ multiplex PCR; TCRdb stores in-frame clones only, minus some. The data contain 120,000 or so clones, 87% of them singletons. This CDR3 has 14 amino acids. V dropped 5 bases and J dropped 6; count of bases not matched to a gene: 6. CDR1 is KGHDR and CDR2 is SFDVKD in the germline V gene. This sequence joins TRBV24-1 and TRBJ2-1; 7 bases map to TRBD1. This receptor was identified in a man in his forties or fifties in good health. Sequenced: blood. CDR3: CATSAIDRANEQFF. CDR3 bases: TGTGCCACCAGTGCTATCGACAGGGCCAATGAGCAGTTCTTC.